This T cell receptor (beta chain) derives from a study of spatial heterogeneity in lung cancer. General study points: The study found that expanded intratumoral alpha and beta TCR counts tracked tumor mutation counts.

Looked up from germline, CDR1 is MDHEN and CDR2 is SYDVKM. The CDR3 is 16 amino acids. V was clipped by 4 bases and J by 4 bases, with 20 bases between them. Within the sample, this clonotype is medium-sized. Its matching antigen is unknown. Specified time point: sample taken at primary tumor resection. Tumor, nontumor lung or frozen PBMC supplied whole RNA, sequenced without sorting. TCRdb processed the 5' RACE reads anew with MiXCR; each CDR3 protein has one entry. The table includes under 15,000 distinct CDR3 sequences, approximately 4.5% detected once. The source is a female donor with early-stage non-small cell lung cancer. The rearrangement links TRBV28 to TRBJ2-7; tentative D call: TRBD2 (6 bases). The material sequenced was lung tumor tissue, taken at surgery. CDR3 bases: TGTGCCAGCAGTTGGTGGGCGGGGCAGGAGCTTTACGAGCAGTACTTC. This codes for CASSWWAGQELYEQYF. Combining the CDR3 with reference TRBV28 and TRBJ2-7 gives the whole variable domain DVKVTQSSRYLVKRTGEKVFLECVQDMDHENMFWYRQDPGLGLRLIYFSYDVKMKEKGDIPEGYSVSREKKERFSLILESASTNQTSMYLCASSWWAGQELYEQYFGPGTRLTVT.